Presented here are 13 T cell receptor beta chains from one specimen sequenced in a study of beta chain features in type 1 diabetes. Expressed TCRB transcripts were sequenced, since all the RNA that had been isolated was reverse transcribed. Clones were read by immunoSEQ multiplex PCR, and TCRdb kept only the in-frame ones, dropping some. The sample comprises about 650,000 clones, 9.5% to 15% of which are singletons, and more than 0.09% rests with the top ten. General study points: Type 1 diabetes patients had moderately but significantly shorter TCRB CDR3s in all four CD4+ subsets.

No antigen has been assigned to these receptors. Material for sequencing was naive CD4+ T cells from blood. These receptor sequences come from a man younger than 45 with type 1 diabetes.

The DNA of the CDR3 is TGCGCCAGCAGTTATGGGGACAGGGAAGGAGGAGGCTACACCTTC. This codes for CASSYGDREGGGYTF. This chain links TRBV5-1 with TRBJ1-2; 9 bases line up with TRBD1. J gave up 8 bases and V 5 bases, and 13 bases lay outside the gene matches. The CDR3 is 15 amino acids. Germline V CDR1 and CDR2: SGHRS, YFSETQ. Combining the CDR3 with reference TRBV5-1 and TRBJ1-2 gives the whole variable domain KAGVTQTPRYLIKTRGQQVTLSCSPISGHRSVSWYQQTPGQGLQFLFEYFSETQRNKGNFPGRFSGRQFSNSRSEMNVSTLELGDSALYLCASSYGDREGGGYTFGSGTRLTVV.

This chain uses TRBV28 with TRBJ2-1; D remains unclear. CDR1 is MDHEN, CDR2 SYDVKM, per germline. The CDR3 has 14 amino acids. V was trimmed by 2 bases and J by 4 bases, leaving 9 bases between them. CDR3 coding DNA: TGTGCCAGCAGTTTACGTCTCAGATACAATGAGCAGTTCTTC. As protein: CASSLRLRYNEQFF.

The chain recombines TRBV5-3 with TRBJ2-5, with unresolved D. TRBV5-3 is identified as an open reading frame with a role that is uncertain. V lost 4 bases and J lost 4, with 8 bases in between. This CDR3 is 12 amino acids long. The CDR3 region is CARSPPVETQYF. DNA of the CDR3: TGTGCCAGAAGCCCGCCGGTAGAGACCCAGTACTTC.

V is TRBV9 and J is TRBJ2-5, with D uncertain. Looked up from germline, CDR1 is SGDLS and CDR2 is YYNGEE. Trimming took 5 bases from V and 1 from J, leaving 9 bases between them. The CDR3 runs 13 residues. The CDR3 here is CASSSYGQETQYF. The CDR3, as DNA: TGTGCCAGCAGTTCGTATGGCCAAGAGACCCAGTACTTC.

The genes are TRBV29-1 and TRBJ1-1; a possible D gene is TRBD1 (5 bases). Per the germline V gene, CDR1 is SQVTM and CDR2 is ANQGSEA. Trimming stripped 3 bases from V and 1 base from J, with 12 bases between. The CDR3 spans 14 residues. In DNA form, the CDR3 reads TGCAGCGTTGATGGGACCCTGGGGAACACTGAAGCTTTCTTT. Its protein product is CSVDGTLGNTEAFF.

Regarding this clone: Other DNA sequences in the sample encode the same CDR3. The chain links TRBV25-1 to TRBJ2-7, with D possibly matching TRBD2 (5 bases). The CDR3 is 11 amino acids. Trimming took 4 bases from V and 4 from J, leaving 5 bases between them. Germline assignment: CDR1 MGHDK and CDR2 SYGVNS. CDR3 nucleotide sequence: TGTGCCAGCAGTGGACTATACGAGCAGTACTTC. Encoded protein: CASSGLYEQYF.

The chain combines TRBV30 with TRBJ1-5; a possible D gene is TRBD1 (5 bases). The CDR3 loop spans 15 amino acids. Germline values: CDR1 GTSNPN, CDR2 SVGIG (reference sequence). The ends were cut back, 0 bases at V and 5 bases at J, with 14 bases in the middle. CDR3 loop: CAWSVTIRGDQPQHF. CDR3 nucleotides: TGTGCCTGGAGTGTAACTATCCGGGGGGATCAGCCCCAGCATTTT. Drawing the rest from reference TRBV30 and TRBJ1-5, the complete variable domain is SQTIHQWPATLVQPVGSPLSLECTVEGTSNPNLYWYRQAAGRGLQLLFYSVGIGQISSEVPQNLSASRPQDRQFILSSKKLLLSDSGFYLCAWSVTIRGDQPQHFGDGTRLSIL.

In this sample, this clone turned up a few times. The chain has TRBV4-1 and TRBJ1-4; maybe TRBD1 (5 bases). Germline loops: CDR1 MGHRA, CDR2 YSYEKL. Trimming removed 4 bases from V and 7 bases from J, with 16 bases in between. There are 15 residues in the CDR3. The CDR3 DNA sequence: TGCGCCAGCAGCCGGACGCAGGGATCCGGTGAAAAACTGTTTTTT. Its translation: CASSRTQGSGEKLFF.

This sequence joins TRBV29-1 and TRBJ2-7; D may be TRBD2 (5 bases). The CDR3 contains 13 residues. Germline V gene data show CDR1 as SQVTM and CDR2 as ANQGSEA. Trimming took 4 bases from V and 2 from J, leaving 12 bases between them. The CDR3 DNA sequence: TGCAGCGTTGCGAAGGGAGTTACCTACGAGCAGTACTTC. Its translation: CSVAKGVTYEQYF.

The V and J genes are TRBV18 and TRBJ1-2; D gene uncertain. This CDR3 region has 14 residues. Deletions cut 6 bases from V and 6 bases from J, with 17 bases between. Germline CDR1 reads KGHSH; CDR2 reads LQKENI. CDR3 region: CASSAPGASNGYTF. The CDR3 nucleotides read TGTGCCAGCTCTGCCCCGGGTGCATCGAATGGCTACACCTTC.

The rearrangement uses TRBV18 and TRBJ1-6, with 8 nucleotides matching TRBD1. V shed 3 bases and J 9 bases; nucleotides not matched to a gene: 4. Germline loops: CDR1 KGHSH, CDR2 LQKENI. The CDR3 is made up of 14 amino acids. CDR3 region: CASSPPDRVSPLHF. CDR3 bases: TGTGCCAGCTCACCGCCGGACAGGGTTTCACCCCTCCACTTT.

This clone was seen a few times. This chain joins TRBV6-5 and TRBJ1-6; the D is unclear. V was pared by 4 bases and J by 16 bases, with 11 bases between. Germline V gene data show CDR1 as MNHEY and CDR2 as SVGAGI. The CDR3 runs 11 residues. DNA for the CDR3: TGTGCCAGCAGTTCCAGCGGAAATCTCCACTTT. Its protein product is CASSSSGNLHF.

The V call is TRBV9, the J call TRBJ2-5; the D gene is possibly TRBD1 (6 bases). V was trimmed by 0 bases and J by 5 bases, leaving 11 bases between them. The CDR3 sequence is 14 residues long. Looked up from germline, CDR1 is SGDLS and CDR2 is YYNGEE. Written as DNA, the CDR3 is TGTGCCAGCAGCGTAGCTTTGGGGGCCGAGACCCAGTACTTC. Translating gives CASSVALGAETQYF.